Reported below is one TCR beta chain. In the source study's methods: It was from reference gene primer amplification that nucleated cell counts were estimated. Sequencing was performed with immunoSEQ multiplex PCR; in TCRdb, only in-frame clones are kept and a portion is missing. For V, J and clone size, that table is used; D and trimming come from the DNA. Among more than 95,000 clones listed, about 85% were seen once. There are 16 residues in the CDR3. V dropped 4 bases and J dropped 0; count of bases not matched to a gene: 7. Germline V CDR1 and CDR2: LNHDA, SQIVND (reference sequence). The data are from a study of blood T cell repertoires in COVID-19. Study-wide context: Spain, Italy and the United States supplied samples that represented acute and convalescent COVID-19. In each case, the material was cDNA or gDNA derived from T cells, B-cell-depleted T cells, or PBMCs.

This chain uses TRBV19 with TRBJ2-7, with 9 bases fitting TRBD2. The receptor comes from a man aged 50 or older with acute or convalescent COVID-19. Sequenced sample: peripheral blood. The CDR3 sequence is CASSTREGGNSYEQYF. The DNA of the CDR3 is TGTGCCAGTAGTACGCGGGAGGGGGGAAACTCCTACGAGCAGTACTTC.